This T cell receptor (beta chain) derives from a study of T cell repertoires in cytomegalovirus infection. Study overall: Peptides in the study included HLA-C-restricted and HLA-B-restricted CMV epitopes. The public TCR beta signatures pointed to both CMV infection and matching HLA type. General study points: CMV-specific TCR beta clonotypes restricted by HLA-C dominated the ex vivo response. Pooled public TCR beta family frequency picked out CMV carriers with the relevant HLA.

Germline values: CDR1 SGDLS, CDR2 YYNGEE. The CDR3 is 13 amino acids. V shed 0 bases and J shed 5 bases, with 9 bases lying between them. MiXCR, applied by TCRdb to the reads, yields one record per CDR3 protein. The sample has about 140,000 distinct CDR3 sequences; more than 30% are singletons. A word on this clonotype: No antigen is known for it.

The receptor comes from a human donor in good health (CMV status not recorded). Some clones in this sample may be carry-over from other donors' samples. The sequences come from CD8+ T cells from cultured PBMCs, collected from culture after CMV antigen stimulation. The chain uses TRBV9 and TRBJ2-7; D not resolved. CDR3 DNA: TGTGCCAGCAGCGTAGATCCTGGCAACGAGCAGTACTTC. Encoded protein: CASSVDPGNEQYF.